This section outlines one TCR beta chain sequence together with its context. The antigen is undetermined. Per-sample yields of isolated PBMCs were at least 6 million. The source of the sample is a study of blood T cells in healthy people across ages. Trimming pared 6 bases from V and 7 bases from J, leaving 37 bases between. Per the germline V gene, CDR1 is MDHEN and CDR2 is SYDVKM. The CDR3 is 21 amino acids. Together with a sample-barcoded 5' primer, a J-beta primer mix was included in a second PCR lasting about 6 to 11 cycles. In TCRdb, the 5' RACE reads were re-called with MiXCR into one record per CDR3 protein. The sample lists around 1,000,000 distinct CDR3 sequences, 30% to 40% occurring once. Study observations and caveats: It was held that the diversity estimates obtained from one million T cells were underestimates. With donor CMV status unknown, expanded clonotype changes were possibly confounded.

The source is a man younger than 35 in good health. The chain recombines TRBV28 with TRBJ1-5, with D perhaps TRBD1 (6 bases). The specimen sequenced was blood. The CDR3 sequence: CASRTRNSPKPGHVASQPQHF. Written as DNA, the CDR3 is TGTGCCAGCAGGACTCGGAATTCCCCCAAACCGGGACACGTGGCTAGCCAGCCCCAGCATTTT.